The 28 T cell receptor beta chains below all came from one sample that was sequenced in a study of T cells in women clearing cervical HPV infection. Sequenced by immunoSEQ multiplex PCR; TCRdb stores in-frame clones only, minus some. Here the sample table reports fewer than 35,000 clones. The specimen sequenced was blood buffy coat. Source of these receptors: a woman aged 18 to 75 with a cervical HPV16 infection that either progressed to CIN3+ or cleared (not recorded which).

Concerning this clone: The read stops 3 residues short of the end of the CDR3; the missing end is completed from the germline J gene. V usage is TRBV7-2 and J usage is TRBJ1-2, with a tentative D call TRBD1 (6 bases). The germline V and J ends were trimmed by 5 bases and 5 bases, with 9 bases remaining between them. Germline CDR1 and CDR2: SGHTA and FQGNSA. CDR3 size: 12 residues. The CDR3 DNA, read in part, is TGTGCCAGCAGCCCCCAGGGGTATGGC. As protein: CASSPQGYG. The full CDR3 protein reads CASSPQGYGYTF.

A word on this clone: The read gets to within 3 residues of the CDR3 end, and the germline J gene fills in the rest. The chain joins TRBV11-2 to TRBJ2-1, with 8 bases matching TRBD2. V lost 5 bases and J lost 3; bases outside the gene matches: 6. CDR3 size: 15 residues. Germline values: CDR1 SGHAT, CDR2 FQNNGV. The CDR3 DNA, read in part, is TGTGCCAGCAGCGCCGCGACTAGCGTCTACAATGAG. Translated: CASSAATSVYNE. The full-length CDR3 reads as CASSAATSVYNEQFF.

Regarding this clone: Coverage ceases 3 residues before the CDR3 finishes, and the germline J gene fills in the end. This chain connects TRBV5-1 to TRBJ2-1; the D gene is possibly TRBD1 (6 bases). The CDR3 length is 14 residues. The V end was cut by 2 bases, the J end by 6 bases, with 12 bases between. Germline V CDR1 and CDR2: SGHRS, YFSETQ. The sequenced part of the CDR3 DNA is TGCGCCAGCAGCTTTGGACAGACTATCAATGAG. This gives the protein CASSFGQTINE. The CDR3, in full, reads CASSFGQTINEQFF.

Of note for this clone: The read comes to an end 3 residues before the CDR3 does, leaving the germline J gene to fill in the end. The rearrangement links TRBV30 to TRBJ1-4; the D gene is possibly TRBD1 (5 bases). CDR3 length: 14 residues. V lost 8 bases to trimming and J lost 3 bases, with 16 bases between them. The V gene's germline CDR1 is GTSNPN and CDR2 SVGIG (reference sequence). The DNA read from the CDR3 is TGTGCCCTTAGGGCCGCGGGGGCTAATGAAAAA. Translated: CALRAAGANEK. The entire CDR3 protein is CALRAAGANEKLFF.

Concerning this clone itself: Read coverage stops 3 residues before the CDR3 terminus; the germline J gene supplies the remainder. This rearrangement joins TRBV6-4 to TRBJ2-1, with TRBD2 identical over 8 bases. Germline assignment: CDR1 MRHNA and CDR2 SNTAGT. The junction had 5 bases not matched to a gene; V was cut back by 0 bases and J by 4 bases. The CDR3 runs to 16 residues. The sequenced part of the CDR3 DNA is TGTGCCAGCAGTGACTCAGCGGGAGTTGGGTACAATGAG. It is translated as CASSDSAGVGYNE. The full-length CDR3 reads as CASSDSAGVGYNEQFF.

As regards this clone: The DNA ends 3 residues before the CDR3 does, and the rest of the CDR3 is filled in from the germline J gene. J is TRBJ2-7 and V is TRBV29-1; 13 nucleotides match TRBD2. The trim removed 6 bases at V and 0 bases at J, leaving 11 bases unmatched. Germline values: CDR1 SQVTM, CDR2 ANQGSEA. The CDR3 covers 17 residues. The CDR3 protein is CSVKILAGGTSSYEQYF. Incomplete CDR3 DNA: TGCAGCGTCAAGATACTAGCGGGGGGGACGAGCTCCTACGAG.

In regard to this clone: The sequence runs out 3 residues before the end of the CDR3; the remainder is reconstructed from the germline J gene. This chain joins TRBV28 and TRBJ2-3; D may be TRBD2 (6 bases). The germline CDR1 and CDR2 sequences are MDHEN and SYDVKM. The CDR3 loop spans 14 amino acids. The V end lost 2 bases, the J end lost 0 bases, and 6 bases lay between the germline ends. The sequenced part of the CDR3 DNA is TGTGCCAGCAGTTTAGGAGGGAGCACAGATACG. It is translated as CASSLGGSTDT. The whole CDR3 region reads CASSLGGSTDTQYF.

As regards this clone: The CDR3 end falls 3 residues outside the read, so it is completed with the germline J gene. The rearrangement joins TRBV4-1 to TRBJ1-5; D uncertain. CDR1 is MGHRA, CDR2 YSYEKL, per germline. This CDR3 region has 15 residues. V gave up 1 base and J gave up 3 bases, with 10 bases separating them. The sequenced CDR3 bases are TGCGCCAGCAGCCAAGTAATTGCGATCAATCAGCCC. Translated, it gives CASSQVIAINQP. From start to end, the CDR3 is CASSQVIAINQPQHF.

As regards this clone: The read finishes 3 residues shy of the CDR3 end, and the germline J gene is used to complete it. The chain has TRBV7-9 and TRBJ2-1; the match to TRBD2 covers 8 bases. V lost 8 bases, J lost 4 bases, and 10 bases stayed unmatched. CDR1 and CDR2 from the germline V gene are SEHNR and FQNEAQ (reference sequence). The CDR3 is made up of 15 amino acids. CDR3 DNA (partial): TGTGCCAGCGTCCCGTCGGGGGGGCCTTACAATGAG. Its translation is CASVPSGGPYNE. The whole CDR3 protein is CASVPSGGPYNEQFF.

As for this clone: The read is 3 residues too short to cover the CDR3 end, so that end is filled in from the germline J gene. The chain carries TRBV28 and TRBJ1-2; tentative D call: TRBD1 (5 bases). The CDR3 runs to 13 residues. Germline CDR1 MDHEN, CDR2 SYDVKM. The V end lost 1 base, the J end lost 4 bases, and 7 bases lay between the germline ends. The CDR3 loop reads CASSLSGFYGYTF. Incomplete CDR3 DNA: TGTGCCAGCAGTTTATCAGGGTTCTATGGC.

As for this clone: The CDR3 end falls 3 residues outside the read, so it is completed with the germline J gene. The V gene is TRBV2, the J gene TRBJ1-6; TRBD1 is a possible D gene (5 bases). This CDR3 region has 14 residues. Trimming took off 5 bases at V and 8 bases at J, with 13 bases between the two ends. Germline V gene data show CDR1 as SNHLY and CDR2 as FYNNEI. Partial CDR3 DNA: TGTGCCAGCAGTACGCGGGGCCGGGATTCACCC. Its protein product is CASSTRGRDSP. The entire CDR3 is CASSTRGRDSPLHF.

With regard to this clone: The CDR3 goes on 3 residues after the read ends, and that part is filled in from the germline J gene. V and J are TRBV9 and TRBJ2-5, with 7 bases identical to TRBD2. This CDR3 has 18 amino acids. Trimming removed 0 bases from V and 3 bases from J; junction bases left unmatched: 14. Looked up from germline, CDR1 is SGDLS and CDR2 is YYNGEE. The CDR3: CASSVGFPDPRGEETQYF. CDR3 DNA (partial): TGTGCCAGCAGCGTAGGGTTTCCCGATCCACGGGGGGAAGAGACC.

Turning to this clone: The CDR3 is cut off 3 residues early in the read; its end comes from the germline J gene. The gene calls are TRBV7-9 and TRBJ2-3; D ambiguous. Germline CDR1 is SEHNR and CDR2 is FQNEAQ (reference sequence). CDR3 size: 13 residues. The ends were cut back, 6 bases at V and 0 bases at J, with 7 bases in the middle. CDR3 DNA (partial): TGTGCCAGCAGACTCCCTAGCACAGATACG. Encoded protein: CASRLPSTDT. The full-length CDR3 reads as CASRLPSTDTQYF.

In the case of this clone: The read gets to within 3 residues of the CDR3 end, and the germline J gene fills in the rest. The chain carries TRBV7-3 and TRBJ2-2; 11 positions match TRBD1. The CDR3 extends over 16 amino acids. The trim removed 5 bases at V and 6 bases at J, leaving 8 bases unmatched. Germline assignment: CDR1 SGHTA and CDR2 FQGTGA. The CDR3 bases that were read are TGTGCCAGCAGCCGCCGGACAGGGGGCGTCGCCGGGGAG. This sequence encodes CASSRRTGGVAGE. The whole CDR3 is CASSRRTGGVAGELFF. The variable domain in full, with the rest retrieved from reference TRBV7-3 and TRBJ2-2, is GAGVSQTPSNKVTEKGKYVELRCDPISGHTALYWYRQSLGQGPEFLIYFQGTGAADDSGLPNDRFFAVRPEGSVSTLKIQRTERGDSAVYLCASSRRTGGVAGELFFGEGSRLTVL.

With respect to this clone: The read ends 3 residues before the CDR3 terminus; that terminus is restored from the germline J gene. The chain employs TRBV18 and TRBJ2-5; D is unresolved. Deletions cut 6 bases from V and 1 base from J, with 3 bases between. Germline assignment: CDR1 KGHSH and CDR2 LQKENI. The CDR3 runs to 11 residues. The CDR3 is CASSRQETQYF. The covered CDR3 bases are TGTGCCAGCTCGCGCCAAGAGACC.

As concerns this clone: The read is 3 residues too short to cover the CDR3 end, so that end is filled in from the germline J gene. J is TRBJ2-5 and V is TRBV20-1, with 9 bases fitting TRBD2. CDR1 is DFQATT and CDR2 is SNEGSKA in the germline V gene (reference sequence). The CDR3 covers 15 residues. The V gene end was trimmed by 1 base and the J gene end by 5 bases; junction bases not matched to a gene: 8. CDR3 amino acids: CSARGVAGAEETQYF. The part of the CDR3 DNA that was read is TGCAGTGCTAGAGGGGTAGCGGGGGCGGAGGAGACC.

Remarks on this clone: The sequenced fragment ends 3 residues before the CDR3 boundary, so the rest is inferred from the germline J gene. V is TRBV6-1 and J is TRBJ1-2, with 10 bases fitting TRBD1. The CDR3 is 14 residues long. CDR1 is MNHNS, CDR2 SASEGT, per germline. Incomplete CDR3 DNA: TGTGCCAGCAGTGCCGCGGGACAGGGGTGGGGC. Translation: CASSAAGQGWG. The full CDR3 reads CASSAAGQGWGYTF.

Comments on this clone: The read ends 3 residues early relative to the CDR3; the germline J gene fills the gap. The chain carries TRBV30 and TRBJ2-4; 8 bases line up with TRBD2. V gave up 0 bases and J gave up 5 bases; unmatched junction bases: 9. This CDR3 comprises 16 residues. Germline CDR1 and CDR2: GTSNPN and SVGIG (reference sequence). The sequenced part of the CDR3 DNA is TGTGCCTGGAGTGTCTCGGCGGGGGGCCTCCAAAACATT. This encodes CAWSVSAGGLQNI. In full, the CDR3 is CAWSVSAGGLQNIQYF. The full variable domain, completed using reference TRBV30 and TRBJ2-4, is SQTIHQWPATLVQPVGSPLSLECTVEGTSNPNLYWYRQAAGRGLQLLFYSVGIGQISSEVPQNLSASRPQDRQFILSSKKLLLSDSGFYLCAWSVSAGGLQNIQYFGAGTRLSVL.

A word on this clone: Sequencing ends 3 residues short of the CDR3 end; the germline J gene provides the rest. The rearrangement uses TRBV13 and TRBJ2-7; possible D gene TRBD1, 5 bases. This CDR3 is built from 15 residues. From germline, CDR1 is PRHDT and CDR2 FYEKMQ (reference sequence). V was clipped by 2 bases and J by 0 bases, with 11 bases between them. CDR3 DNA (partial): TGTGCCAGCAGCTTAAGTAAGGGGTCCTCCTACGAG. This gives the protein CASSLSKGSSYE. In full, the CDR3 reads CASSLSKGSSYEQYF.

In regard to this clone: From the germline J gene comes the end of the CDR3, since the read stops 3 residues before it. The chain couples TRBV5-4 to TRBJ1-2; 7 nucleotides align to TRBD1. J was trimmed by 4 bases and V by 2 bases; bases with no gene match: 2. Germline values: CDR1 SGHNT, CDR2 YYREEE (reference sequence). The CDR3 contains 13 residues. The CDR3 reads CASSLNRGYGYTF. The sequenced part of the CDR3 DNA is TGTGCCAGCAGCTTAAACAGGGGCTATGGC.

Points on this clone: Coverage ceases 3 residues before the CDR3 finishes, and the germline J gene fills in the end. This chain uses TRBV20-1 with TRBJ1-1; 8 bases align to TRBD1. V was clipped by 6 bases and J by 5 bases; unmatched bases: 8. CDR3 length: 13 residues. Germline V gene lookup returns CDR1 DFQATT and CDR2 SNEGSKA (reference sequence). CDR3 in amino acids: CSAGRTGKTEAFF. CDR3 DNA (partial): TGCAGTGCGGGGAGGACAGGGAAGACTGAA.

About this clone: The read stops 3 residues short of the end of the CDR3; the missing end is completed from the germline J gene. This chain connects TRBV3-1 (or the pseudogene TRBV3-2) to TRBJ2-5; D unresolved. The CDR3 loop spans 17 amino acids. The germline V gene has CDR1 LGHDT and CDR2 YNNKEL (reference sequence). V dropped 2 bases and J dropped 2 bases, with 18 bases sitting between them. This CDR3 is CASSQIFQPGPQETQYF. Incomplete CDR3 DNA: TGTGCCAGCAGCCAAATTTTTCAACCTGGGCCACAAGAGACC.

On this clone: The CDR3 end is not reached by the read, which stops 3 residues before it; the germline J gene fills it in. This chain joins TRBV4-1 and TRBJ2-1, with D possibly being TRBD1 (6 bases). This CDR3 region has 15 residues. Germline V gene sequence: CDR1 MGHRA, CDR2 YSYEKL. Trimming shortened V by 2 bases and J by 1 base, and 9 bases separated the two germline ends. The chain's CDR3 is CASSQPTGSYNEQFF. The sequenced part of the CDR3 DNA is TGCGCCAGCAGCCAACCGACAGGATCCTACAATGAG.

CDR3 amino acids: CASSLPGSGGFSYEQYF. The DNA read from the CDR3 is TGCGCCAGCAGCTTGCCGGGTAGCGGGGGATTTTCCTACGAG. The chain carries TRBV5-1 and TRBJ2-7; 9 nucleotides agree with TRBD2. The sequenced fragment ends 3 residues before the CDR3 boundary, so the rest is inferred from the germline J gene. The CDR3 has 17 amino acids. V was pared by 1 base and J by 1 base, with 9 bases of the junction left unmatched. Per the germline V gene, CDR1 is SGHRS and CDR2 is YFSETQ.

CDR3 loop: CASPPPGGMNGYTF. The covered CDR3 bases are TGTGCCAGCCCCCCCCCAGGGGGCATGAATGGC. The J gene is TRBJ1-2, the V gene TRBV18, with 8 bases matching TRBD1. The CDR3 is cut off 3 residues early in the read; its end comes from the germline J gene. The V segment lost 8 bases and the J segment 6 bases; nucleotides outside the gene matches: 11. The CDR3 extends over 14 amino acids. CDR1 and CDR2 (germline): KGHSH, LQKENI.

CDR3 DNA (partial): TGTGCCATCAGTGCTGGTAGTTACACCGGGGAG. Its translation is CAISAGSYTGE. From start to end, the CDR3 is CAISAGSYTGELFF. The rearrangement joins TRBV10-3 to TRBJ2-2; D is undetermined. The CDR3 end is not reached by the read, which stops 3 residues before it; the germline J gene fills it in. The CDR3 totals 14 residues. The germline V gene encodes CDR1 ENHRY and CDR2 SYGVKD. V was trimmed by 4 bases and J by 3 bases, leaving 9 bases between them.

Remarks on this clone: The read is 3 residues too short to cover the CDR3 end, so that end is filled in from the germline J gene. The chain is built from TRBV27 and TRBJ2-2; D unclear. This CDR3 comprises 13 residues. V was pared by 5 bases and J by 2 bases, with 6 bases between. Looked up from germline, CDR1 is MNHEY and CDR2 is SMNVEV (reference sequence). The sequenced CDR3 bases are TGTGCCAGCAGTCCCATTAACACCGGGGAG. Translation: CASSPINTGE. The entire CDR3 is CASSPINTGELFF.

The part of the CDR3 DNA that was read is TGTGCCAGCAGCACCCGGCGGGTAGCGGGAATGCTGGATGAG. Residues: CASSTRRVAGMLDE. The whole CDR3 is CASSTRRVAGMLDEQFF. The rearrangement links TRBV7-3 to TRBJ2-1, with 8 nucleotides matching TRBD2. The read ends 3 residues early relative to the CDR3; the germline J gene fills the gap. CDR3 length equals 17 residues. The J segment lost 8 bases and the V segment lost 5 bases, leaving 17 bases of the junction unmatched. Looked up from germline, CDR1 is SGHTA and CDR2 is FQGTGA.